This TCR beta chain was sequenced in a study of ipilimumab plus nivolumab after autologous stem cell transplantation. For the study at large: Typical patient got roughly 5 ipilimumab doses and about eight nivolumab doses (median). DLBCL patients had primary refractory or relapsed disease. The study, taken as a whole, reports: The authors say TCR, Treg and microbiome findings warrant further study.

Through week 26, nivolumab 3 mg/kg IV was given weeks 1, 4, 7, 10, then biweekly. This CDR3 region has 15 residues. Germline assignment: CDR1 SGDLS and CDR2 YYNGEE. Trimming removed 4 bases from V and 1 base from J, with 12 bases in between. On this clone itself: The target antigen is unknown.

TCRdb keeps only in-frame clones here, not all; method: immunoSEQ multiplex PCR. The sample gives approximately 17,000 clones, 71% of which show up once; around 20% is in the top ten. This specimen was PBMCs, taken in a trial of ipilimumab plus nivolumab as post-transplant consolidation. The J gene is TRBJ2-1, the V gene TRBV9, with D maybe TRBD1 (6 bases). The receptor was derived from a male donor with diffuse large B-cell lymphoma. CDR3 nucleotide sequence: TGTGCCAGCAGCTCGACGACAGGATCCTACAATGAGCAGTTCTTC. Its protein is CASSSTTGSYNEQFF.